This passage covers 23 T cell receptor beta chains from one sample sequenced in a study of T cells after yellow fever vaccination (dated by TCRdb to between 2018 and 2021). Libraries came from 5' RACE. Sequencer: Illumina HiSeq 2500. TCRdb itself trimmed the public reads at Q25 with fastp, ran MiXCR and retained productive beta chains. Each entry is one CDR3 protein sequence, shown with its most common DNA and genes. In all, the sample holds 620,000 or so distinct CDR3 sequences, and around 17% of those were seen once. The top ten constitute approximately 15% of the sample. Interpreted using the paper, the treatment or condition label stands for: live attenuated yellow fever vaccine strain. Sequences were derived from PBMCs, sampled 5 to 6 days after the first yellow fever vaccination. Receptors originate from a man younger than 35 who received the YFV17D yellow fever vaccine.

Only a few counts were recorded for this clonotype. This chain uses TRBV6-1 with TRBJ2-3, with unresolved D. This CDR3 has 16 residues. Trimming shortened V by 7 bases and J by 6 bases, and 23 bases separated the two germline ends. CDR1 and CDR2 from the germline V gene are MNHNS and SASEGT. This chain's CDR3 is CASMVGRDSTSDTQYF. The CDR3 DNA reads as TGTGCCAGCATGGTAGGGCGTGATAGCACCTCCGATACGCAGTATTTT.

The CDR3 nucleotides are TGCAGTGCTAGTGACCGAGGTTGGGCTTACGAGCAGTACTTC. Protein: CSASDRGWAYEQYF. This chain uses TRBV20-1 with TRBJ2-7; D remains unclear. The CDR3 has 14 residues. The germline V gene has CDR1 DFQATT and CDR2 SNEGSKA (reference sequence). V was trimmed by 3 bases and J by 4 bases, leaving 16 bases between them.

There are a few counts of this clonotype. The chain joins TRBV11-1 to TRBJ2-6; D may be TRBD2 (5 bases). The CDR3 spans 16 residues. CDR1 and CDR2 (germline): SGHAT, FQDESV (reference sequence). The V end was cut by 7 bases, the J end by 0 bases, with 13 bases between. The CDR3 DNA reads as TGTGCCAGCACCGGACTCATCAGCTCTGGGGCCAACGTCCTGACTTTC. Protein product: CASTGLISSGANVLTF.

There are a few counts of this clonotype. The J gene is TRBJ1-5, the V gene TRBV10-3, with a tentative D call TRBD1 (5 bases). The germline V gene has CDR1 ENHRY and CDR2 SYGVKD. The CDR3 sequence is 17 residues long. V gave up 5 bases and J gave up 0 bases, with 17 bases separating them. The CDR3 region has the DNA TGTGCCATCAGTCCGGACACCTTAACTTATAGCAATCAGCCCCAGCATTTT. Its protein product is CAISPDTLTYSNQPQHF.

V is TRBV9 and J is TRBJ2-7; TRBD1 matches at 7 bases. With V trimmed by 2 bases and J by 5 bases, 7 bases remained unmatched. CDR1 is SGDLS and CDR2 is YYNGEE in the germline V gene. The CDR3 is 14 residues long. DNA of the CDR3: TGTGCCAGCAGCGTCTCACAGGGGCCCCACGAGCAGTACTTC. Its protein product is CASSVSQGPHEQYF.

This clonotype showed up just a few times. The rearrangement links TRBV27 to TRBJ2-4, with D perhaps TRBD1 (5 bases). The CDR3 runs 18 residues. V lost 4 bases, J lost 0 bases, and 19 bases lay in between. Per germline, CDR1 MNHEY and CDR2 SMNVEV (reference sequence). For the CDR3, the DNA is TGTGCCAGCAGTTCAGGGCTGCGATACCCACAAGCCAAAAACATTCAGTACTTC. Its protein is CASSSGLRYPQAKNIQYF.

The CDR3 DNA reads TGCGCCAGCAGCCACGGGACACTCAACGACGAAGCTTTCTTT. It encodes CASSHGTLNDEAFF. The chain couples TRBV4-1 to TRBJ1-1; tentatively, D is TRBD1 (6 bases). Germline lookup yields CDR1 MGHRA and CDR2 YSYEKL. This CDR3 region has 14 residues. The V gene lost 3 bases and the J gene lost 8 bases, with 16 bases spanning the gap.

In this sample, this clonotype turned up many times. CDR3 in DNA: TGTGCCAGCAGCTATTTTACAGATACGCAGTATTTT. This sequence encodes CASSYFTDTQYF. The chain combines TRBV7-2 with TRBJ2-3; D uncertain. There are 12 residues in the CDR3. With 4 bases removed from V and 3 bases from J, the gap between germline ends came to 5 bases. Germline CDR1 reads SGHTA; CDR2 reads FQGNSA.

This clonotype occurred once. The V and J genes are TRBV24-1 and TRBJ1-1, with 12 nucleotides matching TRBD1. Per germline, CDR1 KGHDR and CDR2 SFDVKD. J was trimmed by 6 bases and V by 8 bases; bases with no gene match: 15. The CDR3 is made up of 17 amino acids. Here the CDR3 DNA reads TGTGCCACCACTCCTGCCGGGACAGGGGGCCGTGAGGCTGAAGCTTTCTTT. It yields the protein CATTPAGTGGREAEAFF.

This clonotype was seen more than once but under ten times. The chain has TRBV12-3 or TRBV12-4 and TRBJ2-5, with D tentatively TRBD1 (5 bases). The ends were cut back, 4 bases at V and 8 bases at J, with 14 bases in the middle. The CDR3 runs 13 residues. CDR3 DNA: TGTGCCAGCAGTTCAGCAGGGATGCTTACCCAGTACTTC. It yields the protein CASSSAGMLTQYF.

The CDR3 nucleotides read TGTGCCAGCAGTTTACAGGGGAGAATGGGTGAGCAGTTCTTC. Protein product: CASSLQGRMGEQFF. J is TRBJ2-1 and V is TRBV27; possible D gene TRBD1, 6 bases. V lost 2 bases and J lost 9, with 14 bases in between. Germline CDR1 is MNHEY and CDR2 is SMNVEV (reference sequence). This CDR3 is built from 14 residues.

This clonotype was observed many times. The chain couples TRBV21-1 to TRBJ1-3; the table's D call TRBD1 went unverified against the DNA. TRBV21-1 is designated a pseudogene. The CDR3 is 13 amino acids. The CDR3 protein is CASSPDRGNTIYF. The CDR3, as DNA: TGTGCCAGCAGCCCAGACAGGGGAAACACCATATATTTT.

The chain links TRBV5-5 to TRBJ1-5; D gene ambiguous. The CDR3 consists of 15 residues. Trimming shortened V by 3 bases and J by 2 bases, and 12 bases separated the two germline ends. Germline CDR1 is SGHKS and CDR2 is YYEKEE (reference sequence). This chain's CDR3 is CASSYGPGGNQPQHF. The CDR3 nucleotides are TGTGCCAGCAGCTATGGACCGGGAGGCAATCAGCCCCAGCATTTT.

The chain carries TRBV9 and TRBJ2-5, with 8 nucleotides matching TRBD1. The CDR3 runs 15 residues. Germline V gives CDR1 SGDLS, CDR2 YYNGEE. The V segment lost 3 bases and the J segment 5 bases; nucleotides outside the gene matches: 9. CDR3 region: CASSEGGQGSETQYF. The CDR3 coding sequence is TGTGCCAGCAGCGAGGGAGGACAGGGAAGCGAGACCCAGTACTTC.

V usage is TRBV4-1 and J usage is TRBJ1-1; D remains ambiguous. Trimming took 3 bases from V and 3 from J, leaving 20 bases between them. The CDR3 runs to 17 residues. Germline lookup yields CDR1 MGHRA and CDR2 YSYEKL. The CDR3 DNA sequence: TGCGCCAGCAGCCACCAGAAGGAGATAGGACGGGACACTGAAGCTTTCTTT. This codes for CASSHQKEIGRDTEAFF.

Only a few counts were recorded for this clonotype. The V gene is TRBV14, the J gene TRBJ1-1, with TRBD1 matching over 11 bases. The V segment lost 4 bases and the J segment 3 bases; nucleotides outside the gene matches: 10. The CDR3 has 17 amino acids. The germline gives CDR1 SGHDN, CDR2 FVKESK. CDR3 protein: CASSPWTGGAWDTEAFF. The CDR3 DNA is TGTGCCAGCAGCCCCTGGACAGGGGGCGCTTGGGACACTGAAGCTTTCTTT.

This chain links TRBV20-1 with TRBJ2-5; D possibly corresponds to TRBD1 (6 bases). The CDR3 sequence is 13 residues long. The V end lost 5 bases, the J end lost 4 bases, and 14 bases lay between the germline ends. Germline values: CDR1 DFQATT, CDR2 SNEGSKA (reference sequence). CDR3 protein: CSAFGYRAETQYF. The CDR3 nucleotides read TGCAGTGCTTTTGGGTACAGGGCAGAGACCCAGTACTTC.

The rearrangement uses TRBV20-1 and TRBJ2-1; TRBD2 is a possible D gene (6 bases). The V gene lost 0 bases and the J gene lost 7 bases, with 13 bases spanning the gap. This CDR3 is 14 amino acids long. Germline-derived CDR1 and CDR2 are DFQATT and SNEGSKA (reference sequence). The CDR3 region has the DNA TGCAGTGCTAGAGATCCGGAGGGGAGGAATGAGCAGTTCTTC. Its protein product is CSARDPEGRNEQFF.

J is TRBJ2-5 and V is TRBV2; tentative D call: TRBD1 (5 bases). The germline V and J ends were trimmed by 5 bases and 3 bases, with 7 bases remaining between them. CDR3 size: 12 residues. Germline V CDR1 and CDR2: SNHLY, FYNNEI. CDR3 nucleotide sequence: TGTGCCAGCAGTTACAGGAAAGAGACCCAGTACTTC. It specifies CASSYRKETQYF.

This clonotype was recorded many times. V and J are TRBV5-5 and TRBJ2-5; D uncertain. Trimming shortened V by 0 bases and J by 5 bases, and 8 bases separated the two germline ends. CDR1 and CDR2 from the germline V gene are SGHKS and YYEKEE (reference sequence). This CDR3 contains 13 residues. For the CDR3, the DNA is TGTGCCAGCAGCTTGGTCGGTTCCGAGACCCAGTACTTC. This gives the protein CASSLVGSETQYF. The entire variable domain, with the rest obtained from reference TRBV5-5 and TRBJ2-5, is as follows: DAGVTQSPTHLIKTRGQQVTLRCSPISGHKSVSWYQQVLGQGPQFIFQYYEKEERGRGNFPDRFSARQFPNYSSELNVNALLLGDSALYLCASSLVGSETQYFGPGTRLLVL.

This clonotype was detected only a few times. V is TRBV6-5 and J is TRBJ2-2; D possibly corresponds to TRBD1 (6 bases). This CDR3 is built from 15 residues. CDR1 is MNHEY, CDR2 SVGAGI, per germline. V lost 0 bases to trimming and J lost 2 bases, with 7 bases between them. The CDR3 bases are TGTGCCAGCAGTTACTCGGGGACAAACACCGGGGAGCTGTTTTTT. Residues: CASSYSGTNTGELFF.

This clonotype came up a few times. V gene TRBV9 combines with J gene TRBJ1-6; no firm D call. V was shortened by 3 bases and J by 9 bases, with 16 bases between the two germline ends. CDR3 size: 15 residues. Germline assignment: CDR1 SGDLS and CDR2 YYNGEE. CDR3 sequence reads: CASSEKGLKGSPLHF. The DNA of the CDR3 is TGTGCCAGCAGCGAAAAAGGACTTAAAGGTTCACCCCTCCACTTT. Based on the CDR3 plus reference TRBV9 and TRBJ1-6, the full variable domain is DSGVTQTPKHLITATGQRVTLRCSPRSGDLSVYWYQQSLDQGLQFLIQYYNGEERAKGNILERFSAQQFPDLHSELNLSSLELGDSALYFCASSEKGLKGSPLHFGNGTRLTVT.

This clonotype was recorded a few times. The rearrangement links TRBV2 to TRBJ1-1; 7 bases line up with TRBD1. This CDR3 has 17 amino acids. Per the germline V gene, CDR1 is SNHLY and CDR2 is FYNNEI. J lost 0 bases, V lost 1 base, and 8 bases had no gene match. The CDR3 bases are TGTGCCAGCAGTGAAGGGGACGTGGACAGGATGAACACTGAAGCTTTCTTT. It encodes CASSEGDVDRMNTEAFF.